These 9 T cell receptor beta chains were all obtained from the same sample, sequenced in a study of blood T cell repertoires in COVID-19 (dated by TCRdb to 2019 to 2021). Libraries were built with the immunoSEQ multiplex PCR assay. This immuneACCESS table, as held by TCRdb, lists in-frame sequences with V and J called but not all clones. Of the missing ones, under half trace to an unresolved V gene in checked studies; the others have no known cause. The sample table lists 110,000 or so clones, 81% of them with a count of one. The ten top clones hold under 2% of the sample. Sequenced sample: peripheral blood. The receptors originated from a man between 45 and 60 years old with acute or convalescent COVID-19.

The J gene is TRBJ1-2, the V gene TRBV4-1; weak D call: TRBD1 (6 bases). The CDR3 totals 13 residues. Trimming stripped 0 bases from V and 8 bases from J, with 10 bases between. CDR1 is MGHRA, CDR2 YSYEKL, per germline. The CDR3 here is CASSQEGAWGYTF. Here the CDR3 DNA reads TGCGCCAGCAGCCAAGAGGGGGCCTGGGGCTACACCTTC.

To note about this clone: Other DNA sequences in the same sample also yield this CDR3. This sequence joins TRBV5-1 and TRBJ1-5; D remains unclear. CDR1 SGHRS and CDR2 YFSETQ come from the germline V gene. The CDR3 extends over 15 amino acids. V was cut by 2 bases and J by 0 bases, with 9 bases left in between. CDR3 in DNA: TGCGCCAGCAGCTTAGAGGGAGATAGCAATCAGCCCCAGCATTTT. This gives the protein CASSLEGDSNQPQHF.

This rearrangement joins TRBV7-9 to TRBJ2-7; TRBD2 agrees at 8 bases. V was clipped by 6 bases and J by 0 bases; unmatched bases: 7. CDR1 and CDR2 from the germline V gene are SEHNR and FQNEAQ (reference sequence). This CDR3 contains 15 residues. CDR3 nucleotides: TGTGCCAGCAGGAGTAGCGGGGATAGCTCCTACGAGCAGTACTTC. It yields the protein CASRSSGDSSYEQYF.

This clone came up once. The J gene is TRBJ1-3, the V gene TRBV19; no definite D call. Trimming pared 3 bases from V and 1 base from J, leaving 13 bases between. CDR3 length: 16 residues. Germline values: CDR1 LNHDA, CDR2 SQIVND (reference sequence). The CDR3 loop reads CASSIARFASGNTIYF. Here the CDR3 DNA reads TGTGCCAGTAGTATCGCCAGGTTCGCATCTGGAAACACCATATATTTT.

The chain is built from TRBV5-4 and TRBJ2-1; 12 nucleotides agree with TRBD2. CDR3 size: 15 residues. V shed 5 bases, J shed 6 bases, and the junction held 6 bases outside the gene matches. Germline CDR1 is SGHNT and CDR2 is YYREEE (reference sequence). In nucleotides, the CDR3 is TGTGCCAGCAGTCAGACTAGCGGGGGCCCCAATGAGCAGTTCTTC. Its translation is CASSQTSGGPNEQFF.

The rearrangement uses TRBV10-1 and TRBJ1-1; 10 bases match TRBD1. CDR3 length: 13 residues. With 8 bases clipped from V and 4 bases from J, the junction kept 4 bases outside the gene matches. Germline V gene lookup returns CDR1 WNHNN and CDR2 SYGVQD (reference sequence). This CDR3 is CASGRTGGTEAFF. In DNA, the CDR3 is TGCGCCAGCGGTCGGACAGGGGGCACTGAAGCTTTCTTT.

The genes are TRBV7-9 and TRBJ1-1; D might be TRBD1 (5 bases). Trimming took off 7 bases at V and 1 base at J, with 13 bases between the two ends. Germline V gene lookup returns CDR1 SEHNR and CDR2 FQNEAQ (reference sequence). The CDR3 is made up of 14 amino acids. CDR3 DNA sequence: TGTGCCAGCACGCCTGCAGGGAAGAACACTGAAGCTTTCTTT. As protein: CASTPAGKNTEAFF.

The rearrangement joins TRBV9 to TRBJ2-1; 12 positions agree with TRBD2. The germline gives CDR1 SGDLS, CDR2 YYNGEE. The CDR3 loop spans 19 amino acids. Losses at the gene ends were 4 bases for V and 6 bases for J; bases not matched to a gene: 17. This chain's CDR3 is CASSPTPGLAGGPSNEQFF. In DNA form, the CDR3 reads TGTGCCAGCAGCCCTACCCCCGGGCTAGCGGGGGGGCCGAGCAATGAGCAGTTCTTC.

The J gene is TRBJ2-2, the V gene TRBV2, with D maybe TRBD1 (6 bases). Germline loops: CDR1 SNHLY, CDR2 FYNNEI. V was clipped by 5 bases and J by 1 base, with 14 bases between them. The CDR3 covers 16 residues. CDR3 loop: CASSIQGQQNTGELFF. CDR3 nucleotides: TGTGCCAGCAGTATTCAGGGGCAGCAGAACACCGGGGAGCTGTTTTTT.